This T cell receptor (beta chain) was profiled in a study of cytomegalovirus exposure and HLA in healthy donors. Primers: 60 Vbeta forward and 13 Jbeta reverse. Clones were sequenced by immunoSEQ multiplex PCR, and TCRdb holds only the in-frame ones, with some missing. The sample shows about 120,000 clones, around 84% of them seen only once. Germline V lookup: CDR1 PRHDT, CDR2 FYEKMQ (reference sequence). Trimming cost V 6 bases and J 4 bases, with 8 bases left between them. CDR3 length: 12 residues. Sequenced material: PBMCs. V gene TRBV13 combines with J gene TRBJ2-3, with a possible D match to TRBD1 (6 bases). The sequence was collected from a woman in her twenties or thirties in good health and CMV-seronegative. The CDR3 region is CASRRQADTQYF. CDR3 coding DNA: TGTGCCAGCAGGCGACAGGCAGATACGCAGTATTTT.